This T cell receptor (beta chain) was documented in a study of blood T cell repertoires in COVID-19. The age range of participants was 18 to 89 years, with residence in about two dozen US areas. Among Cohort 3 donors, those recovered had two negative PCRs, clearance, or symptom resolution. This clone was observed once. Other nucleotide sequences in the sample specify the same CDR3. The CDR3 covers 15 residues. Germline CDR1 is SGHRS and CDR2 is YFSETQ. V lost 0 bases and J 0 bases, leaving 8 bases between the germline ends. In the authors' methods: Reference gene primer amplification gave estimated nucleated cell counts. The protocol was immunoSEQ multiplex PCR, while the TCRdb copy is restricted to in-frame clones and leaves out a portion. That table furnishes V, J and clone size, whereas the DNA furnished D and trimming. The sample has some 460,000 clones; about 90% are singletons.

This clonotype was sampled from a woman aged 18-29 years who had recovered from COVID-19. Specimen: PBMCs or T cells enriched from blood (not recorded which). The chain links TRBV5-1 to TRBJ2-3; D possibly corresponds to TRBD2 (5 bases). CDR3: CASSLGRVSTDTQYF. CDR3 in DNA: TGCGCCAGCAGCTTGGGGCGGGTAAGCACAGATACGCAGTATTTT.